What follows are 11 T cell receptor beta chains derived from one specimen sequenced in a study of blood T cell repertoires in COVID-19. Assay used: immunoSEQ multiplex PCR; TCRdb lists only in-frame clones, some missing. The sample yields 50,000 or so clones, 86% seen once. The sample was peripheral blood. The receptors were sampled from a woman aged 60-75 years with acute or convalescent COVID-19.

This sequence joins TRBV24-1 and TRBJ2-1, with TRBD2 identical over 10 bases. Germline CDR1 and CDR2: KGHDR and SFDVKD. This CDR3 contains 14 residues. V lost 5 bases and J lost 9; bases outside the gene matches: 6. The CDR3 here is CATSVSSGRGEQFF. The CDR3 region has the DNA TGTGCCACCAGTGTGTCTAGCGGGAGAGGTGAGCAGTTCTTC.

The chain has TRBV30 and TRBJ1-2; 9 bases match TRBD1. From germline, CDR1 is GTSNPN and CDR2 SVGIG (reference sequence). The CDR3 spans 16 residues. Trimming took 2 bases from V and 0 from J; bases not matched to a gene: 7. CDR3 protein: CAWSHEDRGANYGYTF. CDR3 DNA sequence: TGTGCCTGGAGTCACGAGGACAGGGGAGCTAACTATGGCTACACCTTC.

This rearrangement joins TRBV5-1 to TRBJ1-1, with a possible D match to TRBD1 (6 bases). The germline CDR1 and CDR2 sequences are SGHRS and YFSETQ. The CDR3 runs 16 residues. V lost 7 bases and J lost 2, with 21 bases in between. CDR3 bases: TGCGCCAGCCCCGGGACACCCTATCCTTTTAACACTGAAGCTTTCTTT. Its translation is CASPGTPYPFNTEAFF.

Only one count was recorded for this clone. The V call is TRBV7-3, the J call TRBJ2-1; 8 bases are a match to TRBD2. The germline CDR1 and CDR2 sequences are SGHTA and FQGTGA. CDR3 length: 15 amino acids. J gave up 4 bases and V 3 bases, and 5 bases lay outside the gene matches. The CDR3 loop is CASSLGLAGYNEQFF. The CDR3 coding sequence is TGTGCCAGCAGCTTGGGGCTAGCGGGTTACAATGAGCAGTTCTTC.

The V call is TRBV4-1, the J call TRBJ1-1; TRBD1 matches 7 bases. Germline CDR1 reads MGHRA; CDR2 reads YSYEKL. The CDR3 is 15 amino acids. The ends lost 3 bases at V and 1 base at J; junction bases unmatched: 5. The CDR3 DNA reads as TGCGCCAGCAGCCAGGGACAGAGATCGAACACTGAAGCTTTCTTT. It is translated as CASSQGQRSNTEAFF.

The chain recombines TRBV9 with TRBJ1-6; no definite D call. Trimming took off 1 base at V and 9 bases at J, with 14 bases between the two ends. Germline CDR1 and CDR2: SGDLS and YYNGEE. CDR3 length: 15 amino acids. The CDR3, as DNA: TGTGCCAGCAGCGTATCAGGAGGGTGGGGTTCACCCCTCCACTTT. Encoded protein: CASSVSGGWGSPLHF.

This clone was seen a single time. The V gene is TRBV11-2, the J gene TRBJ2-7; TRBD2 aligns across 9 bases. CDR1 and CDR2 (germline): SGHAT, FQNNGV. Trimming cost V 5 bases and J 3 bases; bases outside gene matches: 14. This CDR3 comprises 17 residues. The CDR3 is CASSPQRLAGANYEQYF. CDR3 DNA: TGTGCCAGCAGCCCCCAGAGGTTAGCGGGGGCCAACTACGAGCAGTACTTC. Full variable domain (rest looked up from reference TRBV11-2 and TRBJ2-7): EAGVAQSPRYKIIEKRQSVAFWCNPISGHATLYWYQQILGQGPKLLIQFQNNGVVDDSQLPKDRFSAERLKGVDSTLKIQPAKLEDSAVYLCASSPQRLAGANYEQYFGPGTRLTVT.

This chain uses TRBV7-9 with TRBJ1-1; 7 bases map to TRBD1. Germline lookup yields CDR1 SEHNR and CDR2 FQNEAQ (reference sequence). Germline trimming cut 10 bases from V and 4 bases from J; bases unmatched to any gene: 9. The CDR3 consists of 13 residues. The CDR3 DNA is TGTGCCACCGGGGACAGTGTCGGCACTGAAGCTTTCTTT. Protein product: CATGDSVGTEAFF.

V is TRBV6-5 and J is TRBJ1-4; D gene unclear. The CDR3 runs 15 residues. Germline values: CDR1 MNHEY, CDR2 SVGAGI. The ends were cut back, 3 bases at V and 0 bases at J, with 8 bases in the middle. DNA of the CDR3: TGTGCCAGCAGTTATAATACTGCAACTAATGAAAAACTGTTTTTT. Its translation: CASSYNTATNEKLFF.

This chain uses TRBV11-2 with TRBJ1-1; the match to TRBD1 covers 7 bases. The germline V gene has CDR1 SGHAT and CDR2 FQNNGV. The CDR3 length is 14 residues. V trimming: 4 bases; J trimming: 7 bases; junction bases outside the gene matches: 9. The chain's CDR3 is CASSSKVGTDEAFF. The CDR3 coding sequence is TGTGCCAGCAGCTCAAAAGTGGGGACAGATGAAGCTTTCTTT.

This chain uses TRBV11-2 with TRBJ1-1; D gene unclear. The CDR3 extends over 16 amino acids. The germline V and J ends were trimmed by 0 bases and 0 bases, with 11 bases remaining between them. Germline V gives CDR1 SGHAT, CDR2 FQNNGV. The DNA for the CDR3 is TGTGCCAGCAGCTTAGACCCAGGCATGATGAACACTGAAGCTTTCTTT. Translated, it gives CASSLDPGMMNTEAFF.